Each of the 6 T cell receptor beta chains below was sequenced from the same sample in a study of blood T cell repertoires in COVID-19. Produced via immunoSEQ multiplex PCR; TCRdb's table is partial and in-frame only. The sample has 100,000 to 150,000 clones; less than 85% are singletons. Sample: peripheral blood. The receptors were gathered from a woman over 75 with acute or convalescent COVID-19.

The rearrangement joins TRBV7-9 to TRBJ1-3, with D unclear. V lost 1 base to trimming and J lost 0 bases, with 7 bases between them. Germline-derived CDR1 and CDR2 are SEHNR and FQNEAQ (reference sequence). This CDR3 is 15 amino acids long. The CDR3 DNA reads as TGTGCCAGCAGCTTAGTGGGAGACTCTGGAAACACCATATATTTT. Protein product: CASSLVGDSGNTIYF. The complete variable domain, with remaining parts taken from reference TRBV7-9 and TRBJ1-3, reads DTGVSQNPRHKITKRGQNVTFRCDPISEHNRLYWYRQTLGQGPEFLTYFQNEAQLEKSRLLSDRFSAERPKGSFSTLEIQRTEQGDSAMYLCASSLVGDSGNTIYFGEGSWLTVV.

J is TRBJ2-3 and V is TRBV27; D may be TRBD1 (6 bases). With 5 bases removed from V and 4 bases from J, the gap between germline ends came to 13 bases. The germline CDR1 and CDR2 sequences are MNHEY and SMNVEV (reference sequence). This CDR3 is built from 14 residues. The CDR3 coding sequence is TGTGCCAGCAGTCCCTCAACAGGGTCAGATACGCAGTATTTT. As protein: CASSPSTGSDTQYF.

The V gene is TRBV7-9, the J gene TRBJ1-4; weak D call: TRBD1 (6 bases). The CDR3 is 15 amino acids. Per the germline V gene, CDR1 is SEHNR and CDR2 is FQNEAQ (reference sequence). Trimming shortened V by 4 bases and J by 3 bases, and 12 bases separated the two germline ends. CDR3 protein: CASSSQSGANEKLFF. The CDR3 DNA reads as TGTGCCAGCAGCTCCCAGTCAGGGGCTAATGAAAAACTGTTTTTT.

The chain links TRBV18 to TRBJ1-1; 9 positions match TRBD1. Germline V gene sequence: CDR1 KGHSH, CDR2 LQKENI. Losses at the gene ends were 5 bases for V and 3 bases for J; bases not matched to a gene: 10. This CDR3 is 16 amino acids long. The CDR3 here is CASSALPRDRDTEAFF. CDR3 nucleotide sequence: TGTGCCAGCTCAGCCCTACCCCGGGACAGGGACACTGAAGCTTTCTTT.

The chain has TRBV15 and TRBJ2-7; D possibly corresponds to TRBD1 (6 bases). Germline V gives CDR1 LNHNV, CDR2 YYDKDF (reference sequence). The CDR3 has 16 amino acids. V lost 0 bases, J lost 5 bases, and 17 bases lay in between. CDR3 DNA sequence: TGTGCCACCAGCAGAGAGCGATCGGCAGGGGTCCACGAGCAGTACTTC. This codes for CATSRERSAGVHEQYF.

The chain recombines TRBV19 with TRBJ1-1; 7 nucleotides match TRBD1. Germline CDR1 reads LNHDA; CDR2 reads SQIVND (reference sequence). The junction had 3 bases not matched to a gene; V was cut back by 4 bases and J by 1 base. The CDR3 has 14 residues. The CDR3 DNA reads as TGTGCCAGTAGTAGAGGGACAGCGAACACTGAAGCTTTCTTT. Its translation: CASSRGTANTEAFF.